Listed here are 19 T cell receptor beta chains from one sample, sequenced in a study of blood T cell repertoires in COVID-19. Libraries were prepared by immunoSEQ multiplex PCR; TCRdb keeps only in-frame clonotypes and omits some of them. The sample lists some 230,000 clones; about 86% were seen once. Input material: peripheral blood. The receptors shown here come from an older woman with acute or convalescent COVID-19.

The rearrangement joins TRBV28 to TRBJ1-1; D is undetermined. This CDR3 comprises 16 residues. The germline gives CDR1 MDHEN, CDR2 SYDVKM. The germline V and J ends were trimmed by 3 bases and 0 bases, with 14 bases remaining between them. DNA for the CDR3: TGTGCCAGCAGTTTCCTCGCCGGGAGAATGAACACTGAAGCTTTCTTT. This codes for CASSFLAGRMNTEAFF.

The rearrangement uses TRBV5-1 and TRBJ1-4; 9 positions match TRBD1. There are 14 residues in the CDR3. In germline, CDR1 is SGHRS, CDR2 YFSETQ. The ends lost 4 bases at V and 5 bases at J; junction bases unmatched: 3. CDR3 DNA: TGCGCCAGCAGCGTCGGGACAGGGAATGAAAAACTGTTTTTT. Amino acid sequence: CASSVGTGNEKLFF.

V gene TRBV27 combines with J gene TRBJ1-1, with a weak D call TRBD1 (5 bases). CDR1 and CDR2 from the germline V gene are MNHEY and SMNVEV (reference sequence). This CDR3 region has 14 residues. V was clipped by 3 bases and J by 3 bases, with 11 bases between them. CDR3 amino acids: CASSLERGDTEAFF. Here the CDR3 DNA reads TGTGCCAGCAGTTTGGAACGGGGGGACACTGAAGCTTTCTTT.

The chain employs TRBV11-2 and TRBJ1-1; weak D call: TRBD1 (6 bases). Germline V gene data show CDR1 as SGHAT and CDR2 as FQNNGV. The CDR3 runs to 17 residues. The V gene lost 6 bases and the J gene lost 0 bases, with 20 bases spanning the gap. The CDR3 loop is CASSFRSSGQLNTEAFF. The CDR3 bases are TGTGCCAGCAGTTTTCGTAGTTCTGGACAGCTGAACACTGAAGCTTTCTTT.

This chain connects TRBV3-1 (or the pseudogene TRBV3-2) to TRBJ2-5, with D uncertain. Trimming stripped 2 bases from V and 2 bases from J, with 9 bases between. The CDR3 has 14 amino acids. Germline CDR1 is LGHDT and CDR2 is YNNKEL (reference sequence). The CDR3 DNA follows: TGTGCCAGCAGCCAACCCCCCTTGCAAGAGACCCAGTACTTC. Its protein product is CASSQPPLQETQYF.

The V and J genes are TRBV5-1 and TRBJ1-1; TRBD1 is a possible D gene (6 bases). Germline assignment: CDR1 SGHRS and CDR2 YFSETQ. The CDR3 has 14 residues. V was trimmed by 5 bases and J by 4 bases, leaving 15 bases between them. The CDR3 here is CASRGAGGTTEAFF. CDR3 bases: TGCGCCAGCAGAGGGGCTGGGGGCACCACTGAAGCTTTCTTT.

Here the CDR3 reads CASTPPGHLFYGYTF. The CDR3 nucleotides read TGTGCCAGTACCCCCCCGGGACATCTATTTTATGGCTACACCTTC. The chain links TRBV19 to TRBJ1-2; D might be TRBD1 (6 bases). V gave up 7 bases and J gave up 5 bases, with 20 bases separating them. The CDR3 spans 15 residues. Germline CDR1 reads LNHDA; CDR2 reads SQIVND (reference sequence).

This clone was detected once. The chain is built from TRBV5-1 and TRBJ1-4; TRBD1 agrees at 8 bases. Germline V lookup: CDR1 SGHRS, CDR2 YFSETQ. CDR3 length: 15 residues. Trimming took 4 bases from V and 1 from J; bases not matched to a gene: 3. For the CDR3, the DNA is TGCGCCAGCAGCAAGGGGACAGGAACTAATGAAAAACTGTTTTTT. This gives the protein CASSKGTGTNEKLFF.

The chain combines TRBV9 with TRBJ2-7; 7 nucleotides align to TRBD2. Germline-derived CDR1 and CDR2 are SGDLS and YYNGEE. This CDR3 is 14 amino acids long. Germline trimming cut 0 bases from V and 3 bases from J; bases unmatched to any gene: 3. CDR3 loop: CASSVDWGGYEQYF. The CDR3 DNA reads as TGTGCCAGCAGCGTAGACTGGGGGGGCTACGAGCAGTACTTC.

This chain joins TRBV6-4 and TRBJ2-7; D is ambiguous. CDR1 is MRHNA, CDR2 SNTAGT, per germline. V was clipped by 4 bases and J by 6 bases, with 28 bases between them. CDR3 length: 18 amino acids. The CDR3 region is CASSALKNIGQLLIEQYF. CDR3 nucleotides: TGTGCCAGCAGTGCCCTTAAAAATATCGGTCAACTTTTGATCGAGCAGTACTTC.

The rearrangement links TRBV11-2 to TRBJ2-5, with TRBD2 identical over 12 bases. With V trimmed by 5 bases and J by 14 bases, 6 bases remained unmatched. Germline V gene data show CDR1 as SGHAT and CDR2 as FQNNGV. The CDR3 runs 12 residues. This CDR3 reads CASSVGLAGLYF. Written as DNA, the CDR3 is TGTGCCAGCAGCGTGGGACTAGCGGGTCTTTACTTC.

The gene calls are TRBV28 and TRBJ2-3; 7 bases agree with TRBD2. The J segment lost 3 bases and the V segment lost 6 bases, leaving 12 bases of the junction unmatched. This CDR3 contains 16 residues. Germline values: CDR1 MDHEN, CDR2 SYDVKM. CDR3 DNA: TGTGCCAGCAGCCCCCCTGGACTAGGGAGTACAGATACGCAGTATTTT. It translates to CASSPPGLGSTDTQYF.

The rearrangement links TRBV28 to TRBJ2-1; no definite D call. Germline V gene sequence: CDR1 MDHEN, CDR2 SYDVKM. Trimming shortened V by 3 bases and J by 9 bases, and 6 bases separated the two germline ends. There are 11 residues in the CDR3. CDR3 residues: CASSFVSEQFF. CDR3 nucleotides: TGTGCCAGCAGTTTTGTGAGTGAGCAGTTCTTC.

This chain links TRBV6-2 or TRBV6-3 with TRBJ2-1; TRBD2 matches 11 bases. Trimming took 6 bases from V and 10 from J; bases not matched to a gene: 8. The CDR3 sequence is 14 residues long. CDR1 MNHEY and CDR2 SVGEGT come from the germline V gene. The CDR3 here is CASSRSGGVQEQFF. The DNA of the CDR3 is TGTGCCAGCAGCCGTAGCGGGGGGGTACAGGAGCAGTTCTTC.

The chain uses TRBV25-1 and TRBJ1-2; 8 bases map to TRBD1. Unmatched junction bases numbered 9, after V lost 4 bases and J lost 8 bases. Germline V gene sequence: CDR1 MGHDK, CDR2 SYGVNS. The CDR3 length is 14 residues. The CDR3 sequence: CASSVQGAAGGYTF. The CDR3 DNA is TGTGCCAGCAGTGTGCAGGGGGCAGCGGGAGGCTACACCTTC.

The rearrangement joins TRBV9 to TRBJ2-7; 10 positions match TRBD1. This CDR3 has 14 amino acids. Germline V gives CDR1 SGDLS, CDR2 YYNGEE. The J segment lost 3 bases and the V segment lost 3 bases, leaving 3 bases of the junction unmatched. The CDR3 here is CASSARTGGYEQYF. DNA for the CDR3: TGTGCCAGCAGCGCGAGGACAGGGGGCTACGAGCAGTACTTC.

The chain uses TRBV4-3 and TRBJ2-4; the D gene is possibly TRBD1 (6 bases). V gave up 0 bases and J gave up 1 base, with 10 bases separating them. Germline CDR1 LGHNA, CDR2 YSLEER. The CDR3 runs 16 residues. The CDR3 loop reads CASSQDQGMAKNIQYF. Written as DNA, the CDR3 is TGCGCCAGCAGCCAAGATCAGGGGATGGCCAAAAACATTCAGTACTTC.

This clone was counted once. The chain employs TRBV7-3 and TRBJ2-2; D possibly corresponds to TRBD1 (5 bases). The V gene lost 2 bases and the J gene lost 7 bases, with 14 bases spanning the gap. The CDR3 is 15 amino acids. The germline V gene has CDR1 SGHTA and CDR2 FQGTGA. The CDR3 region has the DNA TGTGCCAGCAGCTTAGGGTCAGGGTATGGCGGGGAGCTGTTTTTT. Translation gives CASSLGSGYGGELFF.

This clone was observed once. CDR3 in amino acids: CASSLDRGWDGYTF. The CDR3 DNA sequence: TGTGCCAGCAGCTTGGACAGGGGATGGGATGGCTACACCTTC. V gene TRBV5-8 combines with J gene TRBJ1-2; 7 bases map to TRBD1. This CDR3 has 14 residues. J was trimmed by 6 bases and V by 0 bases; bases with no gene match: 5. The germline V gene has CDR1 SGHTS and CDR2 YDEGEE.